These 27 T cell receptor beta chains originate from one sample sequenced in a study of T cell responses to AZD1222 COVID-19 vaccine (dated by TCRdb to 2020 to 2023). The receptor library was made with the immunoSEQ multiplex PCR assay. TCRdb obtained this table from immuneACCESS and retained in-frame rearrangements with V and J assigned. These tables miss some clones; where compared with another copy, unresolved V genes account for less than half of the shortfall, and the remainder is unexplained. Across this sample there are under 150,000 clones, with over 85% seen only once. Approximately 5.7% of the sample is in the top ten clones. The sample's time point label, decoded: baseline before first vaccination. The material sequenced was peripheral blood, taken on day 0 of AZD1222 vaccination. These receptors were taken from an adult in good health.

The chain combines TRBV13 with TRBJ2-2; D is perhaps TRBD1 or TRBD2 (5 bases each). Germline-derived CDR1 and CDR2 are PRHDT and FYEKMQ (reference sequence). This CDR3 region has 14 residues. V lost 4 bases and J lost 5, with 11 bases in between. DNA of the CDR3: TGTGCCAGCAGCTATGGGACCGAAACCGGGGAGCTGTTTTTT. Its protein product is CASSYGTETGELFF.

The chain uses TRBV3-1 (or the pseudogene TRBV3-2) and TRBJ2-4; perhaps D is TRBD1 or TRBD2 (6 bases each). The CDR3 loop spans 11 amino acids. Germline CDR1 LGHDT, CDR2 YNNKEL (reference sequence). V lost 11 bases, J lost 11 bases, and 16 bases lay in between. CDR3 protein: CASRRGEFQYF. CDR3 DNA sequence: TGTGCCTCTCGGAGGGGGGAATTTCAGTACTTC.

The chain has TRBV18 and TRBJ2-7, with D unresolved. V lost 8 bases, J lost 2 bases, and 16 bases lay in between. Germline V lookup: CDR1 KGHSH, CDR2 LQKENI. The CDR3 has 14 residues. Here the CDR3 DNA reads TGTGCCAGCCTAAACTCCACCAGAACCTACGAGCAGTACTTC. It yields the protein CASLNSTRTYEQYF. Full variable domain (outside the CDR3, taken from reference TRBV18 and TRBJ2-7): NAGVMQNPRHLVRRRGQEARLRCSPMKGHSHVYWYRQLPEEGLKFMVYLQKENIIDESGMPKERFSAEFPKEGPSILRIQQVVRGDSAAYFCASLNSTRTYEQYFGPGTRLTVT.

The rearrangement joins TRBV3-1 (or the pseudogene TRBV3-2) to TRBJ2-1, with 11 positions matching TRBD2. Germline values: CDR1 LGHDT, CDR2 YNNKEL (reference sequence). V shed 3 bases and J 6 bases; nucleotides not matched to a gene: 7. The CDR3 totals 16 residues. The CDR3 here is CASSQLTGTSGNEQFF. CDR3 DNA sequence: TGTGCCAGCAGCCAGCTAACCGGGACTAGCGGCAATGAGCAGTTCTTC.

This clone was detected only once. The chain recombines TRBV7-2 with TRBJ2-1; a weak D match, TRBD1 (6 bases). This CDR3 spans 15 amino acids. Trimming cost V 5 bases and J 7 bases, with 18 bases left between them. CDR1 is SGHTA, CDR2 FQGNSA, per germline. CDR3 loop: CASSLESQGLNEQFF. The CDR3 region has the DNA TGTGCCAGCAGCCTAGAATCCCAGGGGTTGAATGAGCAGTTCTTC.

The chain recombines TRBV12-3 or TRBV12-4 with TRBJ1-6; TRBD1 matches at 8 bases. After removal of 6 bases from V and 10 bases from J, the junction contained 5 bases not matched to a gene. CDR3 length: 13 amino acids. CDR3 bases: TGTGCCAGCAGCCGGACAGGGCGCTCACCCCTCCACTTT. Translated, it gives CASSRTGRSPLHF.

The CDR3 DNA follows: TGTGCCAGCAGCCCCACCGGGACAGGGGATTCACCCCTCCACTTT. Translated: CASSPTGTGDSPLHF. The rearrangement links TRBV7-2 to TRBJ1-6; 10 bases match TRBD1. Looked up from germline, CDR1 is SGHTA and CDR2 is FQGNSA. The CDR3 runs 15 residues. After removal of 5 bases from V and 8 bases from J, the junction contained 6 bases not matched to a gene. Combining the CDR3 with reference TRBV7-2 and TRBJ1-6 gives the whole variable domain GAGVSQSPSNKVTEKGKDVELRCDPISGHTALYWYRQSLGQGLEFLIYFQGNSAPDKSGLPSDRFSAERTGGSVSTLTIQRTQQEDSAVYLCASSPTGTGDSPLHFGNGTRLTVT.

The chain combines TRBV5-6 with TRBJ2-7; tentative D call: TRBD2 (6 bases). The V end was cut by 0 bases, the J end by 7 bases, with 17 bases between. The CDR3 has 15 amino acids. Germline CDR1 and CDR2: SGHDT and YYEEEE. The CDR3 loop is CASSLVGSGWSEQYF. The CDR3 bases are TGTGCCAGCAGCTTGGTGGGTAGCGGTTGGTCGGAGCAGTACTTC.

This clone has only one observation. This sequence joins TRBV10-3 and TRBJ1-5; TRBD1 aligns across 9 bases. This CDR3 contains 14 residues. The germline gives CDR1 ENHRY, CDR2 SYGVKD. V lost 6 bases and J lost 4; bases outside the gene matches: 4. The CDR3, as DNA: TGTGCCATCAGGGACAGGGGTAGAAATCAGCCCCAGCATTTT. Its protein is CAIRDRGRNQPQHF.

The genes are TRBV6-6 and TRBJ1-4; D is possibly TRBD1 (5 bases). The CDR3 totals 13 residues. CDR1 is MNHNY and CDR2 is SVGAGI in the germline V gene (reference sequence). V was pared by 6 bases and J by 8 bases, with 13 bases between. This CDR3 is CASRGREGEKLFF. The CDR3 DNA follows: TGTGCCAGCAGGGGCAGGGAAGGAGAAAAACTGTTTTTT.

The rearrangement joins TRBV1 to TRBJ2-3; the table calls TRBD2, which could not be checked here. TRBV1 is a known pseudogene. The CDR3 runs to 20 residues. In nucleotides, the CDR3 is TGCACCAGCAGCCAAGTGGGGTGGCTAGCGGGAGGCCGGGCCACAGATACGCAGTATTTT. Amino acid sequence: CTSSQVGWLAGGRATDTQYF.

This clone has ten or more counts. The CDR3 loop is CASSPDYTEAFF. The DNA for the CDR3 is TGTGCCAGCTCACCAGATTACACTGAAGCTTTCTTT. The rearrangement joins TRBV18 to TRBJ1-1; D remains ambiguous. This CDR3 is built from 12 residues. Germline CDR1 KGHSH, CDR2 LQKENI. The V gene lost 2 bases and the J gene lost 3 bases, with 4 bases spanning the gap.

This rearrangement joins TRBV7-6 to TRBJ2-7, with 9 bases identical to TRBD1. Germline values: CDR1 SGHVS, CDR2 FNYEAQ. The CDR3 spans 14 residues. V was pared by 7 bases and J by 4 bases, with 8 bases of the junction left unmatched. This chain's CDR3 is CASTSGQGPYEQYF. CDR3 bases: TGTGCCAGCACCTCCGGACAGGGGCCGTACGAGCAGTACTTC. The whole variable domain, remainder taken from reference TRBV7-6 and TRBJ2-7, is GAGVSQSPRYKVTKRGQDVALRCDPISGHVSLYWYRQALGQGPEFLTYFNYEAQQDKSGLPNDRFSAERPEGSISTLTIQRTEQRDSAMYRCASTSGQGPYEQYFGPGTRLTVT.

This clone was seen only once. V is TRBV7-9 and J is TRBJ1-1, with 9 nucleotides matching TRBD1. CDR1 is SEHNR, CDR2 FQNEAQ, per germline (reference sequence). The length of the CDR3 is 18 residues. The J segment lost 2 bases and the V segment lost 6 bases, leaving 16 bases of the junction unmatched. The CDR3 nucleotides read TGTGCCAGCAGTTACCCTCCACTGGGACAGGGAGATAACACTGAAGCTTTCTTT. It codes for CASSYPPLGQGDNTEAFF.

CDR3 sequence: CAWSVQARGPQHF. The CDR3, as DNA: TGTGCCTGGAGTGTACAGGCCCGGGGGCCCCAGCATTTT. The rearrangement links TRBV30 to TRBJ1-5; perhaps TRBD1 as D (5 bases). Germline V gene sequence: CDR1 GTSNPN, CDR2 SVGIG (reference sequence). Trimming stripped 0 bases from V and 9 bases from J, with 12 bases between. The CDR3 totals 13 residues.

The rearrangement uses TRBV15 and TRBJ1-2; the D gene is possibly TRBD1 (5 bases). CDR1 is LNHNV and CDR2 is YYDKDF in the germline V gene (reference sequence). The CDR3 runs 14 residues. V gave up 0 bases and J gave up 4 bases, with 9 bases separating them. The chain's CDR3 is CATSRERGGYGYTF. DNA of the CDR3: TGTGCCACCAGCAGAGAAAGGGGTGGCTATGGCTACACCTTC. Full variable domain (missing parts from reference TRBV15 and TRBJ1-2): DAMVIQNPRYQVTQFGKPVTLSCSQTLNHNVMYWYQQKSSQAPKLLFHYYDKDFNNEADTPDNFQSRRPNTSFCFLDIRSPGLGDTAMYLCATSRERGGYGYTFGSGTRLTVV.

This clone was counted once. DNA of the CDR3: TGCGCCAGCAGCCAAGATCCGACAGGCATATACGAGCAGTACTTC. It specifies CASSQDPTGIYEQYF. This chain connects TRBV4-3 to TRBJ2-7; maybe TRBD1 (6 bases). CDR1 is LGHNA, CDR2 YSLEER, per germline. The CDR3 spans 15 residues. V lost 0 bases to trimming and J lost 4 bases, with 13 bases between them.

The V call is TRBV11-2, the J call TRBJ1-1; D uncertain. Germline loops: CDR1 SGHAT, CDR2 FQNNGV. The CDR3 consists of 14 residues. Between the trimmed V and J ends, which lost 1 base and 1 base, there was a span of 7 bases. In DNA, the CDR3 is TGTGCCAGCAGCTTAGTGGGCAGGAACACTGAAGCTTTCTTT. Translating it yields CASSLVGRNTEAFF.

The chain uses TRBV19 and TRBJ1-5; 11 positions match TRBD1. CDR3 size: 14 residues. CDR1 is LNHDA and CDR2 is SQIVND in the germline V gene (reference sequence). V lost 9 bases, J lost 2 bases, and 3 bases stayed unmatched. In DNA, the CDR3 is TGTGCCAGCAGGACAGGGGGCGGCAATCAGCCCCAGCATTTT. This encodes CASRTGGGNQPQHF.

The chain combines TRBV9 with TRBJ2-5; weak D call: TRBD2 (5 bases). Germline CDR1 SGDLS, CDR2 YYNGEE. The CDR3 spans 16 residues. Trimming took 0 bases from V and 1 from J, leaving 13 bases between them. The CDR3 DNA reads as TGTGCCAGCAGCGTAGGGGCTGGCGGGTCCCAAGAGACCCAGTACTTC. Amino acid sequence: CASSVGAGGSQETQYF.

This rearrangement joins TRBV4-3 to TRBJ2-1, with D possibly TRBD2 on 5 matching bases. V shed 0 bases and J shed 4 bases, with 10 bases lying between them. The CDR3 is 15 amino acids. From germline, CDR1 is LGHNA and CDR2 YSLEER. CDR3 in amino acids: CASSQDRVAYNEQFF. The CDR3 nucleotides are TGCGCCAGCAGCCAAGATAGGGTAGCGTACAATGAGCAGTTCTTC.

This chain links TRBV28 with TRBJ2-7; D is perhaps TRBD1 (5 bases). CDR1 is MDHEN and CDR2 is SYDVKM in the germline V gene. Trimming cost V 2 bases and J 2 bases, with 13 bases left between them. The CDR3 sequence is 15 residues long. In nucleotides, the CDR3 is TGTGCCAGCAGTTTAAGGAAGGGGTGGGCCTACGAGCAGTACTTC. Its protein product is CASSLRKGWAYEQYF.

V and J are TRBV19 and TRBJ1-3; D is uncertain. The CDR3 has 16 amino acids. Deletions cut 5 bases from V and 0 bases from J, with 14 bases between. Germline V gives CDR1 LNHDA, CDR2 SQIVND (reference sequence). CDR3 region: CASSSPGRSSGNTIYF. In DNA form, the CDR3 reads TGTGCCAGTAGTTCCCCGGGCCGGAGCTCTGGAAACACCATATATTTT.

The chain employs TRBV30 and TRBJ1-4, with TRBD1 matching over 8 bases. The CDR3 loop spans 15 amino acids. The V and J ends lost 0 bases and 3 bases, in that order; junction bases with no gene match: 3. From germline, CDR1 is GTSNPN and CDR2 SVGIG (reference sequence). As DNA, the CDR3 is TGTGCCTGGAGTGTACAACAGGGGGCTAATGAAAAACTGTTTTTT. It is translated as CAWSVQQGANEKLFF.

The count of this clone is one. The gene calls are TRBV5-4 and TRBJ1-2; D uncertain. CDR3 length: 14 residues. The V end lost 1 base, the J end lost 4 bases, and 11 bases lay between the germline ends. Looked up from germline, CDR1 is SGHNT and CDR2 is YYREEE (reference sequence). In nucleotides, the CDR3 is TGTGCCAGCAGCTTGTCGGAACGTAGCTATGGCTACACCTTC. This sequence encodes CASSLSERSYGYTF.

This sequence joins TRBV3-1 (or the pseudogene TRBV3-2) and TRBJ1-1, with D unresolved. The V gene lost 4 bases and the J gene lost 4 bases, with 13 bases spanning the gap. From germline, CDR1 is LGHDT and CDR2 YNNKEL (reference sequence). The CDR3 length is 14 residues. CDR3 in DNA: TGTGCCAGCAGCCGGAGGGTCGGTGGCACTGAAGCTTTCTTT. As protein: CASSRRVGGTEAFF.

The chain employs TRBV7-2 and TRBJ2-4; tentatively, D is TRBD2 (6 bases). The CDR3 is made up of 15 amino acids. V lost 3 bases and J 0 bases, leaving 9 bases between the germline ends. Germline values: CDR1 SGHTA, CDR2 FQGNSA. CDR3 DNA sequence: TGTGCCAGCAGCTTGGGGGGACTAGCCAAAAACATTCAGTACTTC. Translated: CASSLGGLAKNIQYF.